The clone carrying this T cell receptor (beta chain) was detected many times. Its matching antigen is unknown. The sample belongs to a study of T cells in Graves' hyperthyroidism and ophthalmopathy. Study results and limitations: Ophthalmopathy was model-predicted a median roughly 6.2 months pre-onset. Researchers found most expanded thyroid clonotypes above 0.001 in blood as well. A model of 13 V-J pairs discriminated ophthalmopathy from stable hyperthyroidism.

Authors of the study amplified TCR beta CDR3 regions from RNA transcripts. TCR CDR3 underwent first-round RT-PCR with the HTBI primer set. TCRdb re-analysed the multiplex PCR reads in MiXCR, keeping a single row per CDR3 protein. The data contain about 59,000 distinct CDR3 sequences, roughly 58% of them seen just once; the ten biggest clones take up approximately 3.4%. Diagnosis rested on symptoms, serum thyroxine and TRAb, thyroid ultrasound, and orbital computed tomography. The CDR3 spans 15 residues. Looked up from germline, CDR1 is SGHKS and CDR2 is YYEKEE (reference sequence). V shed 4 bases, J shed 2 bases, and the junction held 7 bases outside the gene matches.

Material for sequencing was blood. The receptor was isolated from a woman aged 55-69 years with Graves' ophthalmopathy. The V call is TRBV5-5, the J call TRBJ2-7; 9 bases are shared with TRBD1. CDR3 residues: CASSTPGTGTYEQYF. Written as DNA, the CDR3 is TGTGCCAGCAGCACTCCCGGGACAGGGACCTACGAGCAGTACTTC. The full variable domain, rest sourced from reference TRBV5-5 and TRBJ2-7, is DAGVTQSPTHLIKTRGQQVTLRCSPISGHKSVSWYQQVLGQGPQFIFQYYEKEERGRGNFPDRFSARQFPNYSSELNVNALLLGDSALYLCASSTPGTGTYEQYFGPGTRLTVT.